This T cell receptor beta chain was recovered during a study of blood T cells in healthy people across ages (dated by TCRdb to the mid-2010s). Concerning the study at large: In model experiments, roughly one uniquely barcoded TCR beta cDNA molecule per two T cells was captured by template switching. To avoid experimental bias, donors of different ages were distributed randomly across sequencing lanes. Using the same blood draw, the study looked at two additional independent replicas of 1 million unique cDNA reads for two donors, one aged 18 to 30 and the other aged 80 or older. To track age-related changes in TCR beta repertoire diversity, the study relied on deep sequencing normalized with unique cDNA molecular identifiers. The donors were divided into four age groups: young (average 16 years), middle-aged (about 39), aged (approximately 59) and long-lived (82). On the study overall, not on this receptor specifically: Total diversity estimates from one million sequenced T cells were considered lower bounds and underestimates. Because the CMV infection status of the donors was unknown, age-related changes in expanded clonotypes may potentially have been confounded. A strong correlation was found between observed TCR beta diversity and the percentage of naive T cells measured by flow cytometry. The long-lived group showed more naive CD4+ T cells, fewer expanded clones and increased TCR diversity than the aged group, suggesting age selection. Observed TCR beta diversity per million T cells fell roughly linearly with age, and a significant reduction was already apparent by age approximately 40. Conclusive comparison of naive and antigen-experienced compartments was prevented by the profiling of bulk unsorted PBMCs.

Preparation of the library involved 5' RACE. The instrument was an Illumina HiSeq 2500. A second PCR of about 6 to 11 cycles was run with a J-beta primer mix and a sample-barcoded 5' primer. Each TCR beta cDNA molecule received a unique molecular identifier from a template-switch 5' adaptor carrying 12 random nucleotides. Each sample yielded at least 2.5 million CDR3-containing paired-end reads. First-strand cDNA synthesis was performed from all RNA using the Mint cDNA synthesis kit, with priming by a TRBC-specific oligonucleotide. Following uracil-DNA glycosylase treatment, all cDNA underwent a first 18-cycle PCR with the universal primers M1SS and BC2_uni_R. Under the source paper's analysis protocol: Normalization of each sample was performed by random selection of 1 million high-quality reads, each carrying a distinct molecular identifier. Reads with shared molecular identifiers were discarded instead of being binned into consensus sequences. MiTCR, with a Q25 quality threshold and the strictest error-elimination algorithm, was used for CDR3 identification, clonotype clustering and error correction. A nonparametric unseen species model using Euler transformation provided a lower-bound estimate of total TCR beta diversity. Clones were called with MiXCR by TCRdb after fastp trimmed the public reads at Q25, and only in-frame beta chains were retained. Under each unique CDR3 protein, matching rows form one entry showing the most common genes and DNA. The V and J calls were determined by TCRdb, not by the authors. The sample table lists roughly 1,700,000 distinct CDR3 sequences, roughly 30% of them with a count of one. The ten largest make up 7.7% of the sample.

Systemically healthy Caucasian individuals from Russia, about 38 in total and aged about 6 to 100 years, were included as donors. Each donor gave ten milliliters of peripheral blood, collected into EDTA-treated Vacutainer tubes. Ficoll-Paque density-gradient centrifugation was used to isolate PBMCs, with at least 7 million obtained per sample. Trizol reagent was used to extract total RNA from PBMCs, with at least 5.5 micrograms per sample. For every donor, an aliquot of PBMCs went through flow cytometry to measure the percentages of naive CD45RAhigh/CD27high T cells. CDR1 is given as MNHEY and CDR2 as SVGAGI, both from the germline V gene. V and J are truncated by 0 bases and 9 bases respectively, leaving an intervening sequence of 8 bases. The CDR3 spans 13 residues, from the cysteine through the phenylalanine. The retained sequence is limited to the CDR3, 39 bases, with the frame set at the first base.

This clonotype was seen a few times. Its target antigen remains unknown. Per-base qualities were not stored, and no clone one base away is much larger. Sequenced sample: blood. The sequence derives from a woman younger than 45 in good health. The chain employs TRBV6-5 and TRBJ2-2, with the D gene not clear enough to name. Read as DNA, the sequence is TGTGCCAGCAGTTACTCCGTCTCCCGGGAGCTGTTTTTT. Translated, it gives CASSYSVSRELFF.